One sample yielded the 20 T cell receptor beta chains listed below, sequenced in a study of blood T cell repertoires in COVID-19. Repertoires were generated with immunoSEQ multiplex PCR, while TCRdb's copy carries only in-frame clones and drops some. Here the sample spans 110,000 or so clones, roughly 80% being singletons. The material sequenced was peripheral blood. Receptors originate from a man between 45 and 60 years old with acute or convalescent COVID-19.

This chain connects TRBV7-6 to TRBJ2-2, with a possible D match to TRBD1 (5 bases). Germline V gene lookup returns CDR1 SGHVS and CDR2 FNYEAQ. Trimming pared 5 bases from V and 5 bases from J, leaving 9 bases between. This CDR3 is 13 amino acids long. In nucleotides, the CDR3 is TGTGCCAGCAGCGCTCGACAGACCGGGGAGCTGTTTTTT. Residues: CASSARQTGELFF.

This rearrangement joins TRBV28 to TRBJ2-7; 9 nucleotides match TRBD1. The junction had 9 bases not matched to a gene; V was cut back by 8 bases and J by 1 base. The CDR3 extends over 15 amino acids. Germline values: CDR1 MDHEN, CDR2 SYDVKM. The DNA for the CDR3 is TGTGCCAGCGGCCGTTCCGGGACAGGGTCCTACGAGCAGTACGTC. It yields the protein CASGRSGTGSYEQYV.

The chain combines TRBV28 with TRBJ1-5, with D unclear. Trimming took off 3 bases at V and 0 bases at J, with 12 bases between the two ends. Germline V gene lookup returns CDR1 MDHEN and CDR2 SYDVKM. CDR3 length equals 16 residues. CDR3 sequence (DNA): TGTGCCAGCAGTTTTAGTTTAGGAGCTAGCAATCAGCCCCAGCATTTT. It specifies CASSFSLGASNQPQHF.

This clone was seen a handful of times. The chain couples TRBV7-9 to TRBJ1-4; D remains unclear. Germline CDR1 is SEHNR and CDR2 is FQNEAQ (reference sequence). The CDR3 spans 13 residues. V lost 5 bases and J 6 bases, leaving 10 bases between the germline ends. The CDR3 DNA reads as TGTGCCAGCAGCCTGGAGATCGATGAAAAACTGTTTTTT. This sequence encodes CASSLEIDEKLFF.

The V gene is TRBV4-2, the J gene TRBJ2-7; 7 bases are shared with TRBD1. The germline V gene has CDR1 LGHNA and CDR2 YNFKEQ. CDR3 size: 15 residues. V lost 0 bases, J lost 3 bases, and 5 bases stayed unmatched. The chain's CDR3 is CASSQEWDSVYEQYF. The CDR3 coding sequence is TGTGCCAGCAGCCAAGAATGGGACAGCGTCTACGAGCAGTACTTC.

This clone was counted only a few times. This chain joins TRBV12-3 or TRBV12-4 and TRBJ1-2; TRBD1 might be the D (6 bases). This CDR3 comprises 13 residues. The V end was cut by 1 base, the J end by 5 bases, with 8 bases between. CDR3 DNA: TGTGCCAGCAGTTTAGGCAGGGGTTATGGCTACACCTTC. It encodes CASSLGRGYGYTF.

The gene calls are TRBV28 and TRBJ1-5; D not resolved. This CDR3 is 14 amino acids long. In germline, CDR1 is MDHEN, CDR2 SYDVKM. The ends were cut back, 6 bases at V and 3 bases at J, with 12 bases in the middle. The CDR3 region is CASSPPGDNQPQHF. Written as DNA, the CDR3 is TGTGCCAGCAGCCCACCCGGGGACAATCAGCCCCAGCATTTT.

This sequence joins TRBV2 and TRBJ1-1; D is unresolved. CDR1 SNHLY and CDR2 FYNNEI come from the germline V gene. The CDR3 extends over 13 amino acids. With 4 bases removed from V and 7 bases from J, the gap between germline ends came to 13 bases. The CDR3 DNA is TGTGCCAGCAGTGTGAGCCAGAGGAGTGAAGCTTTCTTT. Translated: CASSVSQRSEAFF.

CDR3 region: CASSLGRGGQPQHF. The DNA for the CDR3 is TGTGCCAGCAGTTTAGGCAGGGGTGGACAGCCCCAGCATTTT. The chain employs TRBV28 and TRBJ1-5; perhaps TRBD1 as D (6 bases). V lost 2 bases, J lost 7 bases, and 12 bases lay in between. The CDR3 is 14 residues long. Germline V gene lookup returns CDR1 MDHEN and CDR2 SYDVKM.

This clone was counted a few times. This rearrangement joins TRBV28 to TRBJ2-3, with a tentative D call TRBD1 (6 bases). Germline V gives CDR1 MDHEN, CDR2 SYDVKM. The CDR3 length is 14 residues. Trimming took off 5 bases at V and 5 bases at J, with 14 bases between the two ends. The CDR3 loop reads CASSAGDVVDTQYF. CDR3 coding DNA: TGTGCCAGCAGTGCAGGGGACGTTGTAGATACGCAGTATTTT.

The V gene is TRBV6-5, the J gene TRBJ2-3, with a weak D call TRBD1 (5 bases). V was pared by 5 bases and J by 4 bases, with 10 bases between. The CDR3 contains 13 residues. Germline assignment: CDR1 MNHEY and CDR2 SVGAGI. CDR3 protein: CASSRGLADTQYF. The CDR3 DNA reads TGTGCCAGCAGTAGGGGTTTGGCAGATACGCAGTATTTT.

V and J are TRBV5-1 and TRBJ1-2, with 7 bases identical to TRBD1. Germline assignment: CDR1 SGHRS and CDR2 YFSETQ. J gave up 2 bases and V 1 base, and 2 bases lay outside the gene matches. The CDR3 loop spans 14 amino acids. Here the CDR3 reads CASSLTGDNYGYTF. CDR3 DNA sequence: TGCGCCAGCAGCTTGACAGGGGACAACTATGGCTACACCTTC.

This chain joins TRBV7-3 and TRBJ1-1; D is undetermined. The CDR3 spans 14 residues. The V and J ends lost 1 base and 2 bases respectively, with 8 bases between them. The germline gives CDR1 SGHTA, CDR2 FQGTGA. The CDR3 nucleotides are TGTGCCAGCAGCTTAAATCCAGGAAACACTGAAGCTTTCTTT. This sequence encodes CASSLNPGNTEAFF.

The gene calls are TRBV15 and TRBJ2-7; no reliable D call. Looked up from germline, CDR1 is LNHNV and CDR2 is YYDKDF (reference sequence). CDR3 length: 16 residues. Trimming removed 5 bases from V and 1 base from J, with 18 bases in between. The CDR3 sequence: CATSDPRNLYSYEQYF. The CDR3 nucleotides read TGTGCCACCAGCGATCCGCGGAATCTCTATTCCTACGAGCAGTACTTC.

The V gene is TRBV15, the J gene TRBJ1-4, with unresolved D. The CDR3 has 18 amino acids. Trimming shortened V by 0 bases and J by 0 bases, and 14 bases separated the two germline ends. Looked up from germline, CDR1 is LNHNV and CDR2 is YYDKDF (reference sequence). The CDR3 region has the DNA TGTGCCACCAGCAGAGATGTGCTGGGAGGTGCAACTAATGAAAAACTGTTTTTT. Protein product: CATSRDVLGGATNEKLFF.

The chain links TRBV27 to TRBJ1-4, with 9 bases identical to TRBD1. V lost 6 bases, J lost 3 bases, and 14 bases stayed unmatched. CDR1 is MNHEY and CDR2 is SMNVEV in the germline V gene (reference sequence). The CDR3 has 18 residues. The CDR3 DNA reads TGTGCCAGCAGCCTTGGAACAGGGGGCGCGTCGGCTAATGAAAAACTGTTTTTT. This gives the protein CASSLGTGGASANEKLFF.

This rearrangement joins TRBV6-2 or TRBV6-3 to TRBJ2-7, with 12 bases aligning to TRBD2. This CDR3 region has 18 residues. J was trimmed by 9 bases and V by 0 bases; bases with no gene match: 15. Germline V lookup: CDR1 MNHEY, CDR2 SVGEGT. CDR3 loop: CASSYSRLAGGPGGAQYV. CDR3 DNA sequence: TGTGCCAGCAGTTACTCCCGGCTAGCGGGGGGGCCGGGGGGCGCGCAGTACGTC.

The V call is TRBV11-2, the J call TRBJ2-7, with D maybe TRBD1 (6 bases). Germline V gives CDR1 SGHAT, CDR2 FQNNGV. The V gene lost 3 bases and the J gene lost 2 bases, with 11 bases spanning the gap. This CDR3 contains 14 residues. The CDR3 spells CASSLGAGAYEQYF. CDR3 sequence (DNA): TGTGCCAGCAGCTTGGGGGCAGGGGCCTACGAGCAGTACTTC.

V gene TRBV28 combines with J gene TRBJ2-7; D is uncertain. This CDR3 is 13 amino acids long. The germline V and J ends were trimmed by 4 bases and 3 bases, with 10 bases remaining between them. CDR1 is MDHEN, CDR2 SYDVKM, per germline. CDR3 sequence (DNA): TGTGCCAGCAGTTCTTTTGGGCTCTACGAGCAGTACTTC. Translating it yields CASSSFGLYEQYF. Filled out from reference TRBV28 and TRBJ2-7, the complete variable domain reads DVKVTQSSRYLVKRTGEKVFLECVQDMDHENMFWYRQDPGLGLRLIYFSYDVKMKEKGDIPEGYSVSREKKERFSLILESASTNQTSMYLCASSSFGLYEQYFGPGTRLTVT.

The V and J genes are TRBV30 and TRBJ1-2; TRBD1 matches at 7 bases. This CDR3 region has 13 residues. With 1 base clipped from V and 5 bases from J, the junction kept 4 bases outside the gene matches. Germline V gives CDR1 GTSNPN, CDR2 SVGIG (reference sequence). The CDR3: CAWSAGTAYGYTF. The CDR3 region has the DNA TGTGCCTGGAGTGCCGGGACAGCTTATGGCTACACCTTC.